The 21 T cell receptor beta chains presented below share a single source sample, sequenced in a study of cytomegalovirus exposure and HLA in healthy donors. PCR involved 60 Vbeta and 13 Jbeta primers. Repertoires were generated with immunoSEQ multiplex PCR, while TCRdb's copy carries only in-frame clones and drops some. The data hold about 160,000 clones, with around 80% observed a single time. Sequencing used PBMCs. Receptors originate from a male donor in good health and CMV-seropositive.

The V call is TRBV27, the J call TRBJ1-2; D may be TRBD1 (5 bases). Germline loops: CDR1 MNHEY, CDR2 SMNVEV (reference sequence). The V end was cut by 6 bases, the J end by 4 bases, with 18 bases between. There are 15 residues in the CDR3. CDR3 residues: CASRAAGYSGYGYTF. The CDR3 DNA sequence: TGTGCCAGCAGGGCGGCAGGGTATTCGGGCTATGGCTACACCTTC.

CDR3 sequence reads: CASSEWAAGSSTDTQYF. The CDR3 DNA reads TGTGCCAGCAGTGAATGGGCGGCCGGGAGTAGCACAGATACGCAGTATTTT. The chain combines TRBV6-1 with TRBJ2-3; weak D call: TRBD2 (6 bases). Germline loops: CDR1 MNHNS, CDR2 SASEGT. Trimming shortened V by 2 bases and J by 0 bases, and 15 bases separated the two germline ends. This CDR3 has 17 residues.

The chain is built from TRBV5-5 and TRBJ2-7; 11 bases fit TRBD2. In germline, CDR1 is SGHKS, CDR2 YYEKEE (reference sequence). The CDR3 is 15 amino acids. J gave up 4 bases and V 3 bases, and 6 bases lay outside the gene matches. CDR3 in DNA: TGTGCCAGCAGCTCTACTAGCGGGGGTTTTTACGAGCAGTACTTC. It translates to CASSSTSGGFYEQYF.

The chain links TRBV5-1 to TRBJ1-1, with 8 nucleotides matching TRBD1. V shed 4 bases, J shed 5 bases, and the junction held 10 bases outside the gene matches. Germline loops: CDR1 SGHRS, CDR2 YFSETQ. This CDR3 is built from 15 residues. DNA of the CDR3: TGCGCCAGCAGCCCGATCAGGGGGCGAGAAACTGAAGCTTTCTTT. Protein product: CASSPIRGRETEAFF.

The chain is built from TRBV19 and TRBJ1-5, with TRBD1 matching 8 bases. Germline CDR1 reads LNHDA; CDR2 reads SQIVND (reference sequence). V lost 5 bases, J lost 7 bases, and 10 bases stayed unmatched. The length of the CDR3 is 15 residues. CDR3 DNA: TGTGCCAGTAGTTCTTCCGGGACAGGTATGCAGCCCCAGCATTTT. It translates to CASSSSGTGMQPQHF. Full variable domain (remainder filled in from reference TRBV19 and TRBJ1-5): DGGITQSPKYLFRKEGQNVTLSCEQNLNHDAMYWYRQDPGQGLRLIYYSQIVNDFQKGDIAEGYSVSREKKESFPLTVTSAQKNPTAFYLCASSSSGTGMQPQHFGDGTRLSIL.

In the case of this clone: Other DNA sequences in this specimen translate into the identical CDR3. The genes are TRBV30 and TRBJ1-2; 7 nucleotides match TRBD1. V was pared by 0 bases and J by 8 bases, with 6 bases of the junction left unmatched. Germline V gene sequence: CDR1 GTSNPN, CDR2 SVGIG (reference sequence). This CDR3 region has 13 residues. CDR3 region: CAWSVKGARGYTF. The CDR3 region has the DNA TGTGCCTGGAGTGTTAAGGGGGCGCGGGGCTACACCTTC.

This chain joins TRBV30 and TRBJ2-5, with 9 bases matching TRBD1. The J call may be wrong; the DNA end is better matched by TRBJ2-7. The CDR3 extends over 15 amino acids. Germline V gene sequence: CDR1 GTSNPN, CDR2 SVGIG (reference sequence). CDR3 coding DNA: TGTGCCCATGGGACAGGGTCTCCGGGGGTATACGAGCAGTACTTC. Encoded protein: CAHGTGSPGVYEQYF.

This chain joins TRBV27 and TRBJ1-4; D uncertain. The CDR3 consists of 15 residues. Germline CDR1 is MNHEY and CDR2 is SMNVEV (reference sequence). V lost 3 bases to trimming and J lost 4 bases, with 12 bases between them. The CDR3 loop is CASSFRGGGNEKLFF. For the CDR3, the DNA is TGTGCCAGCAGTTTTCGGGGAGGCGGTAATGAAAAACTGTTTTTT. The full variable domain, with the rest looked up from reference TRBV27 and TRBJ1-4, is EAQVTQNPRYLITVTGKKLTVTCSQNMNHEYMSWYRQDPGLGLRQIYYSMNVEVTDKGDVPEGYKVSRKEKRNFPLILESPSPNQTSLYFCASSFRGGGNEKLFFGSGTQLSVL.

With respect to this clone: The junction departs from germline at one end; a sequencing error may be responsible. This chain links TRBV6-5 with TRBJ1-2; tentatively, D is TRBD1 (6 bases). CDR1 MNHEY and CDR2 SVGAGI come from the germline V gene. The CDR3 length is 14 residues. The CDR3 DNA follows: TGTGCCAGCCGATCCAGGGGCGGTAACTATGGCCACACCTTC. Amino acids: CASRSRGGNYGHTF.

J is TRBJ2-3 and V is TRBV28; TRBD1 matches at 9 bases. CDR1 and CDR2 from the germline V gene are MDHEN and SYDVKM. V lost 6 bases and J lost 7; bases outside the gene matches: 11. This CDR3 region has 15 residues. The CDR3 DNA is TGTGCCAGCAGACCCCCGGGACAGGGCCGTAATACGCAGTATTTT. Translation: CASRPPGQGRNTQYF.

This chain links TRBV6-6 with TRBJ1-2, with 10 bases that match TRBD1. The CDR3 is 14 amino acids. The junction had 9 bases not matched to a gene; V was cut back by 6 bases and J by 8 bases. In germline, CDR1 is MNHNY, CDR2 SVGAGI (reference sequence). The CDR3 sequence: CASRLPGQGFGYTF. Here the CDR3 DNA reads TGTGCCAGCAGATTACCGGGACAGGGGTTCGGCTACACCTTC.

This clone was counted a few times. The chain uses TRBV4-1 and TRBJ2-5; D might be TRBD2 (6 bases). The V and J ends lost 1 base and 5 bases respectively, with 14 bases between them. The CDR3 consists of 15 residues. Germline CDR1 reads MGHRA; CDR2 reads YSYEKL. As DNA, the CDR3 is TGCGCCAGCAGCCAAGTTGCGGGGTTTAGGGAGACCCAGTACTTC. Amino acid sequence: CASSQVAGFRETQYF.

The genes are TRBV7-6 and TRBJ1-1; D might be TRBD1 (5 bases). The V end lost 2 bases, the J end lost 0 bases, and 7 bases lay between the germline ends. CDR3 length: 14 residues. From germline, CDR1 is SGHVS and CDR2 FNYEAQ. CDR3 residues: CASSLRQLNTEAFF. CDR3 nucleotides: TGTGCCAGCAGCTTACGACAGTTGAACACTGAAGCTTTCTTT.

CDR3 loop: CASSPDRGLEQYF. The CDR3 region has the DNA TGTGCCAGCAGCCCAGACAGGGGCCTTGAGCAGTACTTC. The rearrangement uses TRBV9 and TRBJ2-7; 8 nucleotides line up with TRBD1. CDR1 is SGDLS and CDR2 is YYNGEE in the germline V gene. This CDR3 is 13 amino acids long. With V trimmed by 4 bases and J by 7 bases, 7 bases remained unmatched.

This chain uses TRBV11-3 with TRBJ1-1; D unclear. The CDR3 is 13 residues long. From germline, CDR1 is SGHNT and CDR2 YENEEA. V was pared by 1 base and J by 5 bases, with 8 bases between. DNA for the CDR3: TGTGCCAGCAGCTTAGTGGAGGGAACTGAAGCTTTCTTT. Its translation: CASSLVEGTEAFF.

The V and J genes are TRBV7-9 and TRBJ1-3; 7 bases are a match to TRBD1. Germline loops: CDR1 SEHNR, CDR2 FQNEAQ (reference sequence). The V and J ends lost 1 base and 3 bases, in that order; junction bases with no gene match: 3. This CDR3 has 15 amino acids. CDR3 coding DNA: TGTGCCAGCAGCTTAGTTACAGGGGTTGGAAACACCATATATTTT. This encodes CASSLVTGVGNTIYF.

This chain links TRBV5-1 with TRBJ2-5; D is undetermined. The CDR3 totals 15 residues. In germline, CDR1 is SGHRS, CDR2 YFSETQ. The V end was cut by 6 bases, the J end by 3 bases, with 18 bases between. As DNA, the CDR3 is TGCGCCAGCACTTCATCCTCATCCCTAGAAGAGACCCAGTACTTC. It is translated as CASTSSSSLEETQYF.

This sequence joins TRBV18 and TRBJ2-2, with 10 nucleotides matching TRBD1. CDR3 length: 17 amino acids. In germline, CDR1 is KGHSH, CDR2 LQKENI. V shed 1 base and J 6 bases; nucleotides not matched to a gene: 8. CDR3 sequence reads: CASSPQTGQGRAGELFF. DNA of the CDR3: TGTGCCAGCTCACCACAGACGGGACAGGGGCGCGCCGGGGAGCTGTTTTTT.

A single count supports this clone. The rearrangement uses TRBV28 and TRBJ2-1; 10 positions agree with TRBD1. The germline CDR1 and CDR2 sequences are MDHEN and SYDVKM. The length of the CDR3 is 13 residues. With 6 bases clipped from V and 8 bases from J, the junction kept 4 bases outside the gene matches. The chain's CDR3 is CASRDRGVYEQFF. The CDR3 bases are TGTGCCAGCAGGGACAGGGGGGTGTATGAGCAGTTCTTC.

This chain joins TRBV11-3 and TRBJ2-7; 8 positions match TRBD1. V dropped 2 bases and J dropped 5; count of bases not matched to a gene: 2. Germline V gene lookup returns CDR1 SGHNT and CDR2 YENEEA. There are 13 residues in the CDR3. In DNA, the CDR3 is TGTGCCAGCAGCTTAAGGACAGGGCACGAGCAGTACTTC. It encodes CASSLRTGHEQYF.

DNA for the CDR3: TGTGCCAGCAGTTTAAGTAGCGGGATAAGGTACGAGCAGTACTTC. It yields the protein CASSLSSGIRYEQYF. This sequence joins TRBV28 and TRBJ2-7; 8 bases fit TRBD2. CDR3 length equals 15 residues. The ends lost 2 bases at V and 4 bases at J; junction bases unmatched: 7. The germline CDR1 and CDR2 sequences are MDHEN and SYDVKM.